The rows below give T cell receptor beta chains drawn from one sample of a study of CD8+CD57+ T cells in acquired aplastic anemia. Each CDR3 protein is one row after TCRdb ran MiXCR on the reads. The table includes 160,000 or so distinct CDR3 sequences, 65% to 75% detected once. The sample was sorted CD4+, CD8+, or CD8+CD57+ T cells (not recorded which) from PBMCs. All receptors come from a human donor with aplastic anemia. Both conserved end residues are part of each CDR3. A D gene is named only where the DNA matches it firmly. For some rows the clone size is stated as once, few or many, or as a class when expanded; others skip it.

D | length | size | J | V | DNA | CDR3
. | 12 | . | TRBJ2-1 | TRBV7-8 | TGTGCCAGCAGCTTAGTAGGCAATGAGCAGTTCTTC | CASSLVGNEQFF
TRBD2 | 17 | many | TRBJ2-5 | TRBV6-4 | TGTGCCAGCAGTGGCGATAGCGGGGGACTAGAGTCAGAGACCCAGTACTTC | CASSGDSGGLESETQYF
. | 13 | . | TRBJ2-1 | TRBV10-3 | TGTGCCACCACCATGGGTTTGCTTCTTGAGCAGTTCTTC | CATTMGLLLEQFF
TRBD1 | 13 | . | TRBJ2-7 | TRBV10-1 | TGTGCTATCAGTCCGGGACAGGGCGCTGGGCAGTACTTC | CAISPGQGAGQYF
. | 13 | . | TRBJ2-7 | TRBV7-2 | TGTGCCAGCAGCTTACAAGCCCCCTACGAGCAGTACTTC | CASSLQAPYEQYF
. | 11 | . | TRBJ1-2 | TRBV20-1 | TGCAGTGCTAACAGGGTTCTTGGCTACACCTTC | CSANRVLGYTF
TRBD2 | 20 | . | TRBJ2-3 | TRBV7-3 | TGTGCCAGCAGCCTGGGGACAGGGTTACTAGCGGGAGCCAGGGGAGATACGCAGTATTTT | CASSLGTGLLAGARGDTQYF
TRBD1 | 14 | . | TRBJ2-5 | TRBV6-4 | TGTGCCAGCAGCCCGGGACAGGGCCAAGAGACCCAGCACTTC | CASSPGQGQETQHF
TRBD2 | 14 | . | TRBJ2-1 | TRBV9 | TGTGCCAGCAGCCCTCCGGGGGGAGTCAATGAGCAGTTCTTC | CASSPPGGVNEQFF
. | 13 | . | TRBJ1-1 | TRBV20-1 | TGCAGTGCGCCCCCGGGAGAAGACCGTAAAGCTTTCTTT | CSAPPGEDRKAFF
TRBD2 | 14 | . | TRBJ2-1 | TRBV2 | TGTGCCAGCAGTGAAGGGACTAGCAATGGTGAGCAGTTCTTC | CASSEGTSNGEQFF
TRBD1 | 13 | few | TRBJ2-7 | TRBV2 | TGTGCCAACTCGGGACAGCAGAACTACGAGCAGTACTTC | CANSGQQNYEQYF
TRBD1 | 15 | few | TRBJ1-6 | TRBV5-1 | TGCGCCAGCAGCGTCGGGACAGGGACCACAGGGGCCCTCCACTTT | CASSVGTGTTGALHF
. | 15 | . | TRBJ1-3 | TRBV7-3 | TGTGCCAGCAGCTTATCCCGGGATGCTGGAAACACCATATATTTT | CASSLSRDAGNTIYF
TRBD1 | 16 | . | TRBJ2-1 | TRBV7-2 | TGTGCCAGCAGCAAAACACGTGGGACAGTACACAATGAGCAGTTCTTC | CASSKTRGTVHNEQFF
. | 12 | few | TRBJ1-1 | TRBV19 | TGTGCCAGCCAGGGACCGAGCACTGAAGCTTTCTTT | CASQGPSTEAFF
. | 17 | . | TRBJ1-1 | TRBV5-1 | TGCGCCAGCAGCCGAAAAAACCCCGGGAGCATGAGTGCTGAAGCTTTCTTT | CASSRKNPGSMSAEAFF
. | 14 | . | TRBJ1-3 | TRBV14 | TGTGCCAGCAGCCAATTCAACGAGGAGAACACCATATATTTT | CASSQFNEENTIYF
. | 15 | . | TRBJ2-7 | TRBV7-9 | TGTGCCAGCAGCTTGTCAGGCGGGGAGTCCTACGAGCAGTACTTC | CASSLSGGESYEQYF
. | 14 | few | TRBJ1-6 | TRBV15 | TGTGCCACCAGCAGAGATGCGGGGAATTCACCCCTCCACTTT | CATSRDAGNSPLHF
TRBD2 | 15 | . | TRBJ2-3 | TRBV7-6 | TGTGCCAGCAGCTTAGCTGGCGGGGGGTCAGATACGCAGTATTTT | CASSLAGGGSDTQYF
. | 15 | . | TRBJ2-5 | TRBV5-6 | TGTGCCAGCAGCCCGGCGCAAGGGTACCAAGAGACCCAGTACTTC | CASSPAQGYQETQYF
TRBD2 | 19 | once | TRBJ2-1 | TRBV20-1 | TGCAGTGCTAGAGCCCGCGGCCTAGCGGGGGGCCTCTCCTACAATGAGCAGTTCTTC | CSARARGLAGGLSYNEQFF
. | 11 | . | TRBJ1-1 | TRBV30 | TGTGCCTGGAGTTTGAACACTGAAGCTTTCTTT | CAWSLNTEAFF
TRBD1 | 13 | . | TRBJ1-2 | TRBV29-1 | TGCAGCGTTGCTCTGGGACAGGGGATGGGCTACACCTTC | CSVALGQGMGYTF
. | 13 | . | TRBJ2-1 | TRBV10-3 | TGTGCCATCAGTGAGGGAAAAGCCAATGAGCAGTTCTTC | CAISEGKANEQFF
. | 15 | . | TRBJ2-7 | TRBV19 | TGTGCCAGTAGTATTTCCTCCGGCGCAGGTGGGGGAGTCCAATTC | CASSISSGAGGGVQF
TRBD1 | 18 | few | TRBJ1-5 | TRBV24-1 | TGTGCCACCAGCGCAGGACAGGGGGCTGACTATAGCAATCAGCCCCAGCATTTT | CATSAGQGADYSNQPQHF
. | 20 | . | TRBJ2-7 | TRBV25-1 | TGTGCCAGCAGTGCTCACCCGGGACAGGCCGAGCGGGAGCGCTCCTACGAGCAGTACTTC | CASSAHPGQAERERSYEQYF
. | 15 | once | TRBJ1-2 | TRBV7-8 | TGTGCCAGCAGCCCTCGCAGGGGAGACTTCTATGGCTACACCTTC | CASSPRRGDFYGYTF
TRBD1 | 14 | . | TRBJ1-5 | TRBV20-1 | TGCAGTGCTAGAGAAGGGGGCAGCAATCAGCCCCAGCATTTT | CSAREGGSNQPQHF
. | 14 | . | TRBJ1-3 | TRBV7-6 | TGTGCCAGCAGCTTACAGGGGCGCAAAAACACCATATATTTT | CASSLQGRKNTIYF
. | 15 | once | TRBJ1-6 | TRBV12-3/TRBV12-4 | TGTGCCAGCAGTTTATCGGGGCAGGGTCTTGCACCCCTCCACTTT | CASSLSGQGLAPLHF
. | 14 | . | TRBJ2-2 | TRBV10-3 | TGTGGTTCCAGGGGAGCGGGGAACGATGGGGAGCTGTTTTTT | CGSRGAGNDGELFF
TRBD1 | 14 | . | TRBJ1-5 | TRBV2 | TGTGCCAGCGAGAGGACAGGGGTAGGTCAGCCCCAGCATTTT | CASERTGVGQPQHF
TRBD1 | 12 | few | TRBJ1-5 | TRBV20-1 | TGCAGTGTTCAGGGGGGGAATCAGCCCCAGCATTTT | CSVQGGNQPQHF
TRBD2 | 14 | . | TRBJ2-7 | TRBV20-1 | TGCAGTGCTAGGGGCGGGAGGGGCCCCTACGAGCAGTACTTC | CSARGGRGPYEQYF
TRBD2 | 16 | . | TRBJ2-7 | TRBV20-1 | TGCAGTGCTAGAGGTTGGGGACTAGCGTTTTCCTACGAGCAGTACTTC | CSARGWGLAFSYEQYF
. | 13 | . | TRBJ1-6 | TRBV29-1 | TGCAGCGTTGGGGAAGGGGAGAATTCACCCCTCCACTTT | CSVGEGENSPLHF
. | 13 | . | TRBJ2-7 | TRBV20-1 | TGCAGTGCTAGAGGGGAACGGGCCTACGAGCAGTACTTC | CSARGERAYEQYF
TRBD1 | 15 | . | TRBJ1-1 | TRBV9 | TGTGCCAGCAGCGCAAGACAGGGGAGCAGCACTGAAGCTTTCTTT | CASSARQGSSTEAFF
. | 15 | once | TRBJ2-7 | TRBV7-9 | TGTGCCAGCGCTCGGGGGGCGGGAGCGGTGGGTGAGCAGTACTTC | CASARGAGAVGEQYF
. | 13 | . | TRBJ2-7 | TRBV7-9 | TGTGCCAGCAGCTTCGTGGACAGCTACGAGCAGTACTTC | CASSFVDSYEQYF
. | 13 | . | TRBJ1-1 | TRBV19 | TGTGCCAGCGCGGACACCCAGAACACTGAAGCTTTCTTT | CASADTQNTEAFF
TRBD1 | 14 | . | TRBJ2-1 | TRBV7-9 | TGTGCTAGCAGTCCAGGACAGGCCTCCAATGAGCAGTTCTTC | CASSPGQASNEQFF
TRBD2 | 15 | many | TRBJ2-2 | TRBV6-4 | TGTGCCAGCAGTGACACTGCGGGGGTCACCGGGGAGCTGTTTTTT | CASSDTAGVTGELFF
. | 15 | . | TRBJ2-2 | TRBV20-1 | TGCAGTGCCAGCAGTGACTCGATACACACCGGGGAGCTGTTTTTT | CSASSDSIHTGELFF
. | 16 | . | TRBJ1-3 | TRBV24-1 | TGTGCCACCAGTGATTCTGGGACACTCTCTGGAAACACCATATATTTT | CATSDSGTLSGNTIYF
. | 12 | few | TRBJ2-7 | TRBV29-1 | TGCAGCGTTGGAGGGGGGGTTTACGAGCAGTACTTC | CSVGGGVYEQYF
. | 13 | . | TRBJ2-7 | TRBV19 | TGTGCCAGTAGTATAACGGGCGCGGGTGAGCAGTACTTC | CASSITGAGEQYF
. | 14 | . | TRBJ2-3 | TRBV7-4 | TGTGCCAGCAGCTTAGCAGGGGCCGGAGATACGCAGTATTTT | CASSLAGAGDTQYF
. | 13 | . | TRBJ2-5 | TRBV5-6 | TGTGCCAGCAGCTGGAGGGGGCACGAGACCCAGTACTTC | CASSWRGHETQYF
. | 15 | . | TRBJ1-6 | TRBV5-5 | TGTGCCAGCAGCTTCTCGGGGGGAGGAGGTTCACCCCTCCACTTT | CASSFSGGGGSPLHF
TRBD1 | 12 | once | TRBJ2-1 | TRBV10-2 | TGCGCCATCGGACAGGGGGGCAATGAGCAGTTCTTC | CAIGQGGNEQFF